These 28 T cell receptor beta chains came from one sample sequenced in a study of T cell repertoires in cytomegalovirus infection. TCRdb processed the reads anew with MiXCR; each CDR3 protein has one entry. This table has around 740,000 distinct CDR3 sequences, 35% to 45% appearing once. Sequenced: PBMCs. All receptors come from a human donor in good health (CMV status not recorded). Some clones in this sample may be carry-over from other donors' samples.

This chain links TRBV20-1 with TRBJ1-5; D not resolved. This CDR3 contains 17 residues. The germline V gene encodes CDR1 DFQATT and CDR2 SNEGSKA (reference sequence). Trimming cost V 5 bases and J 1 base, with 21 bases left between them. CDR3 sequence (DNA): TGCAGTGCTTCCCGGCGGTTGGGCAGAGTAAGCAATCAGCCCCAGCATTTT. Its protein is CSASRRLGRVSNQPQHF.

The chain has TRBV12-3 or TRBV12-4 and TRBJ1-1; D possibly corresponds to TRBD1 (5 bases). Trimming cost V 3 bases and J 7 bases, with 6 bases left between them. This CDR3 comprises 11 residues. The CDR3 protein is CASSLTVEAFF. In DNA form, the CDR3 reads TGTGCCAGCAGTTTGACAGTTGAAGCTTTCTTT.

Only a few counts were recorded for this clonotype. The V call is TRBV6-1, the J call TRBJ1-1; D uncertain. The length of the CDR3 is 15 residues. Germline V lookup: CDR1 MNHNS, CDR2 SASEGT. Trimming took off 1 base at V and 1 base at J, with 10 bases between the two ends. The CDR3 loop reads CASSEVGTGNTEAFF. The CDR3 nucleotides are TGTGCCAGCAGTGAAGTCGGCACCGGGAACACTGAAGCTTTCTTT.

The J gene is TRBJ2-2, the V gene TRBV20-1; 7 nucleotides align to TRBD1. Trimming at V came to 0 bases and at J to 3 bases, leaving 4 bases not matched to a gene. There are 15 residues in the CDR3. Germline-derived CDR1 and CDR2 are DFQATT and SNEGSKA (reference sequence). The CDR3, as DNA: TGCAGTGCTAGAGATCGGGACAGCTACACCGGGGAGCTGTTTTTT. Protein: CSARDRDSYTGELFF.

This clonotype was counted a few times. This CDR3 reads CASSLAGIGGNTIYF. The CDR3 region has the DNA TGTGCCAGCAGCTTAGCGGGGATCGGTGGAAACACCATATATTTT. The chain employs TRBV11-2 and TRBJ1-3; D not certain. Germline V CDR1 and CDR2: SGHAT, FQNNGV. Trimming cost V 1 base and J 3 bases, with 10 bases left between them. CDR3 length equals 15 residues.

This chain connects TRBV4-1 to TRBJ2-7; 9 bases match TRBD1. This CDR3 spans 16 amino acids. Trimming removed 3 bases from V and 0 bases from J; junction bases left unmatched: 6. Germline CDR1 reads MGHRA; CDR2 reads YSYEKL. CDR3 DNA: TGCGCCAGCAGCCATGGGGGACAGGGCCTCTCCTACGAGCAGTACTTC. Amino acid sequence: CASSHGGQGLSYEQYF.

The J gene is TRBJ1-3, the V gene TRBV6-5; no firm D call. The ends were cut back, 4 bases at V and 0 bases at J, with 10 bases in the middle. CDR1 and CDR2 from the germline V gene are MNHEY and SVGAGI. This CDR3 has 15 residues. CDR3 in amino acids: CASSSAGLSGNTIYF. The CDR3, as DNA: TGTGCCAGCAGTTCGGCGGGCCTCTCTGGAAACACCATATATTTT.

The CDR3 here is CASSLGLAGDTDTQYF. The CDR3 DNA sequence: TGTGCCAGCAGCTTAGGTCTAGCGGGAGACACAGATACGCAGTATTTT. This sequence joins TRBV7-9 and TRBJ2-3; 10 bases map to TRBD2. Looked up from germline, CDR1 is SEHNR and CDR2 is FQNEAQ (reference sequence). The CDR3 covers 16 residues. After removal of 1 base from V and 2 bases from J, the junction contained 3 bases not matched to a gene.

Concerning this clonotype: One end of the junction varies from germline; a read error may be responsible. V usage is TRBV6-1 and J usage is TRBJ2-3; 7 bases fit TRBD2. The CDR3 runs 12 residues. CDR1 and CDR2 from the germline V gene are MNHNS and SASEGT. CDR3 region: CAGGGSGDTKYF. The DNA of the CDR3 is TGTGCCGGGGGGGGTAGTGGAGATACGAAGTATTTT.

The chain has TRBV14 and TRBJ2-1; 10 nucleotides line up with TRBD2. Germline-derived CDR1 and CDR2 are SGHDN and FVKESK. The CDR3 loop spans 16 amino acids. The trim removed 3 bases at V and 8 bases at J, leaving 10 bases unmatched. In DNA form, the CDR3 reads TGTGCCAGCAGCCAGGAAACTAGCGGGATTTGGGATGAGCAGTTCTTC. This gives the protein CASSQETSGIWDEQFF.

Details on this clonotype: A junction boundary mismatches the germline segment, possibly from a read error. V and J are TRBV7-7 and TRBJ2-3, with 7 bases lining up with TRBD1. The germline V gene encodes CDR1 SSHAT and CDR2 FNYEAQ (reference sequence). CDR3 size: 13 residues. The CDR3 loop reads CASSTTGADTQYF. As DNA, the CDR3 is TGTGCTAGCAGCACTACAGGGGCGGATACGCAGTATTTT.

In DNA form, the CDR3 reads TGTGCCAGCAGCCCTGACTCTAGCTCCTACAATGAGCAGTTCTTC. It codes for CASSPDSSSYNEQFF. The chain joins TRBV3-1 to TRBJ2-1; D uncertain. This CDR3 is built from 15 residues. Trimming pared 4 bases from V and 0 bases from J, leaving 10 bases between. Germline V CDR1 and CDR2: LGHDT, YNNKEL (reference sequence).

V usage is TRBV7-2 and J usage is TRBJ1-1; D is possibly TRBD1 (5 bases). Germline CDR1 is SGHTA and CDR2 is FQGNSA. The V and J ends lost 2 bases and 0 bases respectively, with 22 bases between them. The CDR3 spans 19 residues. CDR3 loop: CASSLWPRGAGLMNTEAFF. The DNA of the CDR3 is TGTGCCAGCAGCTTATGGCCCCGTGGCGCAGGGTTGATGAACACTGAAGCTTTCTTT.

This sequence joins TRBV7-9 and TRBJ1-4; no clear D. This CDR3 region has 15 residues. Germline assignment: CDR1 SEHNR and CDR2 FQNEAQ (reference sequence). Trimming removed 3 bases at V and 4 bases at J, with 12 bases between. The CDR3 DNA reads TGTGCCAGCAGCTTGGCAGGAACTTTTAATGAAAAACTGTTTTTT. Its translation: CASSLAGTFNEKLFF.

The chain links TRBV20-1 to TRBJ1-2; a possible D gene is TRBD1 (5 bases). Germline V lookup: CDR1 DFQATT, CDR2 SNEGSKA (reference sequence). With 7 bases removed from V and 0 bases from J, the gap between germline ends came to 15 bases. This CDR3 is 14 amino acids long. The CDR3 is CSVPTVRANYGYTF. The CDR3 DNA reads TGCAGTGTCCCGACAGTGCGAGCTAACTATGGCTACACCTTC.

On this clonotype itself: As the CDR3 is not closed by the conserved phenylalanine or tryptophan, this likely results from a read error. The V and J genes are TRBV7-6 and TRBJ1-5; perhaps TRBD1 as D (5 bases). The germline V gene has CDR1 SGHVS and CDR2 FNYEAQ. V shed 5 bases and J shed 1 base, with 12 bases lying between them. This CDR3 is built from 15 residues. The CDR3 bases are TGTGCCAGCAGCCCTCGGGCAGGGAGCAATCAGCCCCAGCATTTG. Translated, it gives CASSPRAGSNQPQHL.

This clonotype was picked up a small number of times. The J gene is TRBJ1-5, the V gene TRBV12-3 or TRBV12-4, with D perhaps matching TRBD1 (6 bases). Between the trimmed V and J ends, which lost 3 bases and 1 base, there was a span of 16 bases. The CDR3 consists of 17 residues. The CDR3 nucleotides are TGTGCCAGCAGTTTCGGGTTGGGGGGCAGAAGCAATCAGCCCCAGCATTTT. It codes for CASSFGLGGRSNQPQHF.

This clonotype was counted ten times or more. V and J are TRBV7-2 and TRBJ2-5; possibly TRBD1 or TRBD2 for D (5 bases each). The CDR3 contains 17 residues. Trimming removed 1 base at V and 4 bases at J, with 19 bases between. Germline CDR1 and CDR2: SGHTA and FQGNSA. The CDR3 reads CASSLDGGPRRGETQYF. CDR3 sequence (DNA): TGTGCCAGCAGCTTAGATGGCGGGCCCAGAAGGGGAGAGACCCAGTACTTC.

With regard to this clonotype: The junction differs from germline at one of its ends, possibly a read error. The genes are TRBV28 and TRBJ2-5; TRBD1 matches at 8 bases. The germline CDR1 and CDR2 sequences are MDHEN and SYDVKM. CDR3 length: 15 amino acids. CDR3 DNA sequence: TGTGCCAGCAGTTTCACGGACAGGGTGCGAGAGACCCATTACTTC. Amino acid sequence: CASSFTDRVRETHYF.

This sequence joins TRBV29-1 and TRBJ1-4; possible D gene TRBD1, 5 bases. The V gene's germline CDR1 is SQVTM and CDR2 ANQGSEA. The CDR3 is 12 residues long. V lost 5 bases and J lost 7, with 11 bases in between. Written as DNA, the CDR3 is TGCAGCGTTTCAGGGCCGGGTGAAAAACTGTTTTTT. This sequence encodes CSVSGPGEKLFF.

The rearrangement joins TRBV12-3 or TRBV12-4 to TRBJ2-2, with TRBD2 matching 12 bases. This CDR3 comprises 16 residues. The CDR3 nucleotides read TGTTCGAGCAGACGGACTAGCGGGGTGAACACCGGGGAGCTGTTTTTT. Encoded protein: CSSRRTSGVNTGELFF.

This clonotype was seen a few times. The CDR3 DNA follows: TGTGCCAGCAGCTTGGGTACGACACTAGCCTACGAGCAGTACTTC. Residues: CASSLGTTLAYEQYF. J is TRBJ2-7 and V is TRBV5-6, with a tentative D call TRBD2 (5 bases). The CDR3 is 15 residues long. V shed 0 bases and J shed 2 bases, with 12 bases lying between them. Germline lookup yields CDR1 SGHDT and CDR2 YYEEEE.

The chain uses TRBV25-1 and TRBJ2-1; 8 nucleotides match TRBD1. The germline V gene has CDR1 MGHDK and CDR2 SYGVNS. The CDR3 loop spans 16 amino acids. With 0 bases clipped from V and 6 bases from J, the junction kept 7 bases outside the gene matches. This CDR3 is CASSEYPGQGSNEQFF. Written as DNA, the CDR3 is TGTGCCAGCAGTGAATACCCAGGACAGGGCAGCAATGAGCAGTTCTTC.

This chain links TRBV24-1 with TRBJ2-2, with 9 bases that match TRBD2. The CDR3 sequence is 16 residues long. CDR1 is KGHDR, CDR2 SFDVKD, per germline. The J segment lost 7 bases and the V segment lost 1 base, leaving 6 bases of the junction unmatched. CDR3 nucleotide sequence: TGTGCCACCAGTGATTTCACGCGGGGGGGCGGCGGGGAGCTGTTTTTT. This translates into CATSDFTRGGGGELFF.

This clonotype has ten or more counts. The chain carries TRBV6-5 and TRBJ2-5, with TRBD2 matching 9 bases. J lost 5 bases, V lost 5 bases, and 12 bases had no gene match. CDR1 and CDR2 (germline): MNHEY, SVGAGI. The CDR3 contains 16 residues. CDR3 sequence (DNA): TGTGCCAGCAGTACCGGACTAAGCGGGGGGTCGGAGACCCAGTACTTC. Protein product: CASSTGLSGGSETQYF.

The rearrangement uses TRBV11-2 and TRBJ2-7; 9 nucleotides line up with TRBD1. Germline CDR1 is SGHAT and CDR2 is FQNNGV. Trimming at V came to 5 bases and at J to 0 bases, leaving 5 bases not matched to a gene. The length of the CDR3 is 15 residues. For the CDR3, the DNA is TGTGCCAGCAGCCCGGGACAGGGACCCTCCTACGAGCAGTACTTC. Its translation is CASSPGQGPSYEQYF.

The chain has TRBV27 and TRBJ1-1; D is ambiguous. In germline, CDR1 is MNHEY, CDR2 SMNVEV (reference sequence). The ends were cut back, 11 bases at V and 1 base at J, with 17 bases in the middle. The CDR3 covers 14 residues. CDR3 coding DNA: TGTGCCCGCATCCCGGCAGGACGGAACACTGAAGCTTTCTTT. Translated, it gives CARIPAGRNTEAFF.

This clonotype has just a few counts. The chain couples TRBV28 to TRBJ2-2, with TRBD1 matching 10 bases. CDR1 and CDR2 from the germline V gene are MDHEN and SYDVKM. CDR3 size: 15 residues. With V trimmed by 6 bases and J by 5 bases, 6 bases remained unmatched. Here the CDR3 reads CASSADRGRTGELFF. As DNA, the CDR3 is TGTGCCAGCAGCGCTGACAGGGGGCGGACCGGGGAGCTGTTTTTT.